This T cell receptor beta chain was captured by sequencing in a study of CD8 T cells in ankylosing spondylitis. This CDR3 region has 15 residues. Trimming pared 0 bases from V and 8 bases from J, leaving 15 bases between. The germline CDR1 and CDR2 sequences are SGHRS and YFSETQ. TCRdb ran MiXCR on the 5' RACE reads and lists one entry per CDR3 protein. The repertoire holds 300,000 to 350,000 distinct CDR3 sequences, with around 20% as singletons. This chain links TRBV5-1 with TRBJ2-1, with D possibly called TRBD1 or TRBD2 (5 bases each). The sequence came from a female donor with ankylosing spondylitis or in good health (not recorded which). Sequenced material: blood, either unsorted or a sorted T cell fraction (not recorded which). The CDR3 bases are TGCGCCAGCAGCTTGGTGGGGGAACTCGGTGATGAGCAGTTCTTC. It codes for CASSLVGELGDEQFF.